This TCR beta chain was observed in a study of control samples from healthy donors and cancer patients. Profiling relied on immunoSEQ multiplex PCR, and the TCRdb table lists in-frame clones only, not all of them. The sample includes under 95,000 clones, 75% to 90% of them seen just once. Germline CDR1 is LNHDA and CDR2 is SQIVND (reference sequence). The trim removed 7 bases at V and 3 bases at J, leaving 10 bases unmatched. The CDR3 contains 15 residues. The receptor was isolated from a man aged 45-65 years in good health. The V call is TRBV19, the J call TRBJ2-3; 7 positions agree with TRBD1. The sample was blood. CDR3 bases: TGTGCCAGTAAAAATAGGGGCAGGGGGACAGATACGCAGTATTTT. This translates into CASKNRGRGTDTQYF.